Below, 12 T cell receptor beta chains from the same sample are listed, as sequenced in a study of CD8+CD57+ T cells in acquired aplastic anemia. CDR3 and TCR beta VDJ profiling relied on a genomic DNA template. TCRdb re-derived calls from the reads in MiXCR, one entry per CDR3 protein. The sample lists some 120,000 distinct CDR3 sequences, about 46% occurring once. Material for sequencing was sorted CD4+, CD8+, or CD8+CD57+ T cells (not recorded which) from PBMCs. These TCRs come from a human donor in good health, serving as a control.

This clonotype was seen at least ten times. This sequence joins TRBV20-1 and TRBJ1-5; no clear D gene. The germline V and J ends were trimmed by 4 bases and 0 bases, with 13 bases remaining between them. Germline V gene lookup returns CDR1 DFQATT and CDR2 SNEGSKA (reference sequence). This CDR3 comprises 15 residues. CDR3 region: CSAKAVGYSNQPQHF. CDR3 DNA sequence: TGCAGTGCTAAAGCCGTGGGCTATAGCAATCAGCCCCAGCATTTT.

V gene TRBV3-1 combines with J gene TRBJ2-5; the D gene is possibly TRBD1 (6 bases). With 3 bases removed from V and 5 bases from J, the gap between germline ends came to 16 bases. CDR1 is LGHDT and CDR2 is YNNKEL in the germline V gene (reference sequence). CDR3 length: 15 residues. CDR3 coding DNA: TGTGCCAGCAGCCAGGTACGACACAGGGAGGAGACCCAGTACTTC. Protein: CASSQVRHREETQYF.

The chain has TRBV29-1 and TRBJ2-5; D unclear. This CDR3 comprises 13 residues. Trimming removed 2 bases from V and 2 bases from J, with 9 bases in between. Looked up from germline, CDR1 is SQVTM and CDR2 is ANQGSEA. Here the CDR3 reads CSVETRAQETQYF. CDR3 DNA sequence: TGCAGCGTTGAAACGAGAGCGCAAGAGACCCAGTACTTC.

This CDR3 reads CASSSPWGPSYEQYF. The DNA of the CDR3 is TGTGCCAGCAGCTCCCCATGGGGGCCTTCCTACGAGCAGTACTTC. J is TRBJ2-7 and V is TRBV5-6, with a tentative D call TRBD1 (6 bases). Deletions cut 3 bases from V and 1 base from J, with 14 bases between. The CDR3 runs 15 residues. Germline V lookup: CDR1 SGHDT, CDR2 YYEEEE.

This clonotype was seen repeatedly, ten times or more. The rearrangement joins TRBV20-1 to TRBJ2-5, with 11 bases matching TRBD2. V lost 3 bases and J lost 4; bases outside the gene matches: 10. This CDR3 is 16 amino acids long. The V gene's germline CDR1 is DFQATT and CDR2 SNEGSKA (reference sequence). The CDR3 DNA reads TGCAGTGCTAGGCGATCTAGCGGGGGGTCCCCAGAGACCCAGTACTTC. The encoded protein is CSARRSSGGSPETQYF.

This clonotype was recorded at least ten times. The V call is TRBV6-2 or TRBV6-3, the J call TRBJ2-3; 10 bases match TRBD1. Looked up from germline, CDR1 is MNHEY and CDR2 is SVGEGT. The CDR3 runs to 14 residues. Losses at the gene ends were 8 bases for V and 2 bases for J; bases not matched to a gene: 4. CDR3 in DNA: TGTGCCAGCTCCGACAGGGGGCCCACAGATACGCAGTATTTT. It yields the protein CASSDRGPTDTQYF.

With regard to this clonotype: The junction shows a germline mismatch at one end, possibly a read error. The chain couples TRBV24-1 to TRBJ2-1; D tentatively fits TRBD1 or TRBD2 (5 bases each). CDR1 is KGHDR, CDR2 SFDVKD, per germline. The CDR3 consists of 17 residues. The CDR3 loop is CVTSDLGVGSDCNEQFF. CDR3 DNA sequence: TGTGTCACCAGTGATTTGGGGGTAGGGTCGGACTGCAATGAGCAGTTCTTC.

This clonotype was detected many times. DNA for the CDR3: TGTGCCAGCAGTTACGGTAGGGAGCCTACCATTCACGAGCAGTACTTC. Its protein is CASSYGREPTIHEQYF. The rearrangement joins TRBV6-5 to TRBJ2-7, with D perhaps matching TRBD2 (5 bases). The length of the CDR3 is 16 residues. V was shortened by 2 bases and J by 5 bases, with 19 bases between the two germline ends. The V gene's germline CDR1 is MNHEY and CDR2 SVGAGI.

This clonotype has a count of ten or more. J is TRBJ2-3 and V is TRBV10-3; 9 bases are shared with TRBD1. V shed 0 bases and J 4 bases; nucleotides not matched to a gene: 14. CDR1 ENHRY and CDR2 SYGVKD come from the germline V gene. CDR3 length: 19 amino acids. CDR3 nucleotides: TGTGCCATCAGTGAGTCGAAGGTCGGGGACAGGGATGGTGCAGATACGCAGTATTTT. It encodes CAISESKVGDRDGADTQYF.

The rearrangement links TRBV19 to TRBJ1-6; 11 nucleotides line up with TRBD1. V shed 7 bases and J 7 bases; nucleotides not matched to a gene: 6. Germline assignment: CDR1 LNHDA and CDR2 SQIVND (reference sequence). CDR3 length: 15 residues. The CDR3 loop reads CASIGQGAMNSPLHF. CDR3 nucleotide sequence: TGTGCCAGTATAGGACAGGGGGCGATGAATTCACCCCTCCACTTT.

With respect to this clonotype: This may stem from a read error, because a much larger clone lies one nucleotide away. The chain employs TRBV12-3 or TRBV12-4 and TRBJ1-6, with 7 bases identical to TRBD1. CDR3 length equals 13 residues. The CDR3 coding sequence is TGTGCCGGCAGTCCAACAGGGGATTCACCCCTCCACTTT. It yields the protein CAGSPTGDSPLHF.

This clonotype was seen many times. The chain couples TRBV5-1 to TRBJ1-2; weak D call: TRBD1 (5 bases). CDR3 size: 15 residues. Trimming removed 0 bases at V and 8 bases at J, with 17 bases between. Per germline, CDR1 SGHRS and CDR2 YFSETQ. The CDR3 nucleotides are TGCGCCAGCAGCTTGGCCCCTGACTCTGGGACGGGCTACACCTTC. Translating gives CASSLAPDSGTGYTF. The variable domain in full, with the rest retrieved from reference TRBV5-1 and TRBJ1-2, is KAGVTQTPRYLIKTRGQQVTLSCSPISGHRSVSWYQQTPGQGLQFLFEYFSETQRNKGNFPGRFSGRQFSNSRSEMNVSTLELGDSALYLCASSLAPDSGTGYTFGSGTRLTVV.